This T cell receptor (beta chain) emerged from a study of early T cells in non-severe SARS-CoV-2 infection. This CDR3 region has 15 residues. V lost 4 bases and J lost 7; bases outside the gene matches: 8. CDR1 SEHNR and CDR2 FQNEAQ come from the germline V gene (reference sequence). TCRdb itself ran the 5' RACE reads through MiXCR, one entry per CDR3 protein. The data hold around 100,000 distinct CDR3 sequences, with about 12% observed a single time. The clonotype was recovered from an adult who was a healthcare worker with PCR-confirmed SARS-CoV-2 infection or an uninfected control (not recorded which). This sequence joins TRBV7-9 and TRBJ2-7; 12 positions match TRBD2. The specimen sequenced was whole blood. CDR3 nucleotides: TGTGCCAGCAGCTCTCGGACTAGCGGGATTGTTGAGCAGTACTTC. Its protein product is CASSSRTSGIVEQYF.